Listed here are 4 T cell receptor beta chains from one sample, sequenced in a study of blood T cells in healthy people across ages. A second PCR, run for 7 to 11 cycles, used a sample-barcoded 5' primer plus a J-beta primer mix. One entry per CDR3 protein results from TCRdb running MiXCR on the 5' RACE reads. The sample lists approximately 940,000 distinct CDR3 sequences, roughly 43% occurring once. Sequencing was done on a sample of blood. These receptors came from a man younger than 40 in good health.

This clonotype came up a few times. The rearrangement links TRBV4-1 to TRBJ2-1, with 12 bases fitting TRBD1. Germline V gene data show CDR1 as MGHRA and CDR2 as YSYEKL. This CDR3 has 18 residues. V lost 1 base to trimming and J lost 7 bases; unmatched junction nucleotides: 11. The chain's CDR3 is CASSQVYVGTGGLNEQFF. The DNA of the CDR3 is TGCGCCAGCAGCCAAGTATACGTAGGGACAGGGGGCTTAAATGAGCAGTTCTTC.

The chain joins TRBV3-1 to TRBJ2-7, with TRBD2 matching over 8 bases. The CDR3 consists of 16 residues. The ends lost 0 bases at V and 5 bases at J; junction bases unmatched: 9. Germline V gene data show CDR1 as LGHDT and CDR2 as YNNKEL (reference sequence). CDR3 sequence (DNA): TGTGCCAGCAGCCAAGATTCAAGCGGGGGTGCCGACGAGCAGTACTTC. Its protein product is CASSQDSSGGADEQYF.

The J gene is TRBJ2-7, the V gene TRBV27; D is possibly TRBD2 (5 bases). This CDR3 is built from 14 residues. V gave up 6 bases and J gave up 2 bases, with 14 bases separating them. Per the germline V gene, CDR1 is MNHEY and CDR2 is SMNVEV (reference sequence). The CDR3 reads CASRRVGKTYEQYF. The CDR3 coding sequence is TGTGCCAGCAGGAGAGTCGGGAAAACCTACGAGCAGTACTTC.

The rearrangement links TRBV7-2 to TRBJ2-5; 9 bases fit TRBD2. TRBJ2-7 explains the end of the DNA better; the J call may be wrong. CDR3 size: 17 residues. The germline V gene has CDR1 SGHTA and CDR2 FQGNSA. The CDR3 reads CASSFEWHLAGPYEQYF. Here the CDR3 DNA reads TGTGCCAGCAGCTTTGAGTGGCACCTAGCGGGGCCTTACGAGCAGTACTTC.